This TCR beta chain was observed in a study of T cell responses to AZD1222 COVID-19 vaccine. Method: immunoSEQ multiplex PCR; TCRdb's copy keeps in-frame clones and lacks some. The sample lists more than 150,000 clones, just under 90% occurring once. Notes on the study in general: Variant regions that are unmutated are reportedly the target of nearly half of spike-specific TCRs.

Turning to this clone: Antigen: not known.

Germline CDR1 and CDR2: SGHTA and FQGNSA. This CDR3 region has 17 residues. The junction had 10 bases not matched to a gene; V was cut back by 5 bases and J by 5 bases. The starting material was peripheral blood, obtained on day 0 of AZD1222 vaccination. The V and J genes are TRBV7-2 and TRBJ2-2; 11 nucleotides align to TRBD2. The sequence came from an adult in good health. CDR3 in amino acids: CASSPELAGVRTGELFF. The CDR3 bases are TGTGCCAGCAGCCCAGAACTAGCGGGAGTTAGAACCGGGGAGCTGTTTTTT.